These 14 T cell receptor beta chains came from one sample sequenced in a study of blood T cell repertoires in COVID-19. The repertoire was sequenced with immunoSEQ multiplex PCR; TCRdb's copy has only in-frame clones and lacks some. The sample shows roughly 50,000 clones, 75% to 90% of them seen only once. Sequenced: peripheral blood. The receptors shown here come from a woman aged 55 to 70 with acute or convalescent COVID-19.

This chain connects TRBV6-5 to TRBJ1-2; D is undetermined. The CDR3 is made up of 11 amino acids. The ends were cut back, 7 bases at V and 7 bases at J, with 10 bases in the middle. The germline gives CDR1 MNHEY, CDR2 SVGAGI. This chain's CDR3 is CASTSGGGYTF. As DNA, the CDR3 is TGTGCCAGCACCTCCGGTGGTGGCTACACCTTC.

This sequence joins TRBV3-1 (or the pseudogene TRBV3-2) and TRBJ2-7; TRBD1 agrees at 8 bases. Per germline, CDR1 LGHDT and CDR2 YNNKEL (reference sequence). This CDR3 region has 13 residues. The CDR3: CAASGTGAYEQYF. As DNA, the CDR3 is TGTGCGGCCTCCGGGACAGGAGCCTACGAGCAGTACTTC.

The chain joins TRBV29-1 to TRBJ1-1; maybe TRBD1 (5 bases). There are 13 residues in the CDR3. CDR1 SQVTM and CDR2 ANQGSEA come from the germline V gene. Trimming cost V 6 bases and J 1 base, with 12 bases left between them. In nucleotides, the CDR3 is TGCAGCGTCCGGACATCGAGGAACACTGAAGCTTTCTTT. Translating gives CSVRTSRNTEAFF.

The chain carries TRBV3-1 (or the pseudogene TRBV3-2) and TRBJ1-2; no clear D. V was pared by 1 base and J by 14 bases, with 14 bases between. Germline CDR1 is LGHDT and CDR2 is YNNKEL (reference sequence). The CDR3 loop spans 12 amino acids. The CDR3 loop is CASSQVDTVWTF. The CDR3 DNA reads as TGTGCCAGCAGCCAAGTAGACACGGTATGGACCTTC.

J is TRBJ2-1 and V is TRBV19; D gene ambiguous. The CDR3 consists of 17 residues. The V and J ends lost 2 bases and 4 bases respectively, with 18 bases between them. Germline lookup yields CDR1 LNHDA and CDR2 SQIVND (reference sequence). CDR3: CASSIFGGHDEYNEQFF. In DNA form, the CDR3 reads TGTGCCAGTAGTATATTCGGCGGCCATGACGAGTACAATGAGCAGTTCTTC.

The V gene is TRBV5-1, the J gene TRBJ2-1, with 11 nucleotides matching TRBD2. V shed 0 bases and J 7 bases; nucleotides not matched to a gene: 9. The CDR3 loop spans 17 amino acids. Per germline, CDR1 SGHRS and CDR2 YFSETQ. In nucleotides, the CDR3 is TGCGCCAGCAGCTTGGCCCTAGCGGGAGGAGTGATGAATGAGCAGTTCTTC. As protein: CASSLALAGGVMNEQFF. Using reference TRBV5-1 and TRBJ2-1 for the parts outside the CDR3, the full variable domain is KAGVTQTPRYLIKTRGQQVTLSCSPISGHRSVSWYQQTPGQGLQFLFEYFSETQRNKGNFPGRFSGRQFSNSRSEMNVSTLELGDSALYLCASSLALAGGVMNEQFFGPGTRLTVL.

The rearrangement links TRBV29-1 to TRBJ2-7, with TRBD1 as a possible D gene (5 bases). The CDR3 sequence is 14 residues long. CDR1 is SQVTM and CDR2 is ANQGSEA in the germline V gene. V lost 1 base to trimming and J lost 3 bases, with 13 bases between them. CDR3 sequence (DNA): TGCAGCGTTGAAGTGACAGTAGGTGTCTACGAGCAGTACTTC. It is translated as CSVEVTVGVYEQYF.

Here the CDR3 DNA reads TGTGCCACCGCCGGGTGGAGCGGTCAGCCCCAGCATTTT. This translates into CATAGWSGQPQHF. The V and J genes are TRBV24-1 and TRBJ1-5; D remains unclear. The CDR3 totals 13 residues. V lost 9 bases, J lost 6 bases, and 14 bases lay in between. Looked up from germline, CDR1 is KGHDR and CDR2 is SFDVKD.

The V gene is TRBV12-3 or TRBV12-4, the J gene TRBJ1-2; possibly TRBD1 for D (6 bases). Trimming removed 5 bases from V and 8 bases from J, with 15 bases in between. This CDR3 spans 13 amino acids. The CDR3 sequence is CASSRDRLWGYTF. In DNA, the CDR3 is TGTGCCAGCAGTAGAGACAGGTTGTGGGGCTACACCTTC.

The V gene is TRBV4-2, the J gene TRBJ2-1; 9 nucleotides agree with TRBD1. Germline CDR1 and CDR2: LGHNA and YNFKEQ. J was trimmed by 6 bases and V by 4 bases; bases with no gene match: 7. This CDR3 spans 15 amino acids. The CDR3 nucleotides read TGTGCCAGCAGCCTACAGGGGGCGAGAGGCAATGAGCAGTTCTTC. Protein product: CASSLQGARGNEQFF.

CDR3 DNA: TGTGCCAGCAGCAGACTAGCAAGGACAGGGGTGGCAGATACGCAGTATTTT. It encodes CASSRLARTGVADTQYF. This rearrangement joins TRBV21-1 to TRBJ2-3; the table calls TRBD1, which could not be checked here. TRBV21-1 is listed as a pseudogene. This CDR3 has 17 residues.

Only one count was recorded for this clone. The rearrangement joins TRBV5-1 to TRBJ2-3; D possibly corresponds to TRBD2 (6 bases). This CDR3 has 13 residues. Per the germline V gene, CDR1 is SGHRS and CDR2 is YFSETQ. Deletions cut 4 bases from V and 5 bases from J, with 11 bases between. The CDR3 is CASSRDSQDTQYF. Here the CDR3 DNA reads TGCGCCAGCAGCCGGGACTCCCAAGATACGCAGTATTTT.

This chain uses TRBV24-1 with TRBJ2-1; D unresolved. The CDR3 totals 16 residues. The germline gives CDR1 KGHDR, CDR2 SFDVKD. Trimming cost V 5 bases and J 2 bases, with 15 bases left between them. This chain's CDR3 is CATSAGPSATYNEQFF. Written as DNA, the CDR3 is TGTGCCACCAGTGCAGGCCCCTCCGCAACCTACAATGAGCAGTTCTTC.

This rearrangement joins TRBV3-1 (or the pseudogene TRBV3-2) to TRBJ1-6; the D is unclear. Trimming removed 1 base at V and 4 bases at J, with 5 bases between. Germline values: CDR1 LGHDT, CDR2 YNNKEL (reference sequence). This CDR3 has 14 residues. The CDR3 coding sequence is TGTGCCAGCAGCCAAGGAGGGTATAATTCACCCCTCCACTTT. It yields the protein CASSQGGYNSPLHF.